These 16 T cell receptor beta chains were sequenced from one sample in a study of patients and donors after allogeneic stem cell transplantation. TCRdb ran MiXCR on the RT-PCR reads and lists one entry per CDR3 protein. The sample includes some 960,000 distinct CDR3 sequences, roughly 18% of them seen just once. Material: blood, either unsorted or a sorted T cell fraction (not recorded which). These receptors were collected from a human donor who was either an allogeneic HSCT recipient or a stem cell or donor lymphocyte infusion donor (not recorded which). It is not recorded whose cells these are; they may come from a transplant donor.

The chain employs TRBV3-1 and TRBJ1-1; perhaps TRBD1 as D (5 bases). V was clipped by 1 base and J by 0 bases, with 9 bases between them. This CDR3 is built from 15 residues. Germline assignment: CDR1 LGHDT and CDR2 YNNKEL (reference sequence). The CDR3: CASSQGWGVNTEAFF. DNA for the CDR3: TGTGCCAGCAGCCAAGGGTGGGGGGTGAACACTGAAGCTTTCTTT.

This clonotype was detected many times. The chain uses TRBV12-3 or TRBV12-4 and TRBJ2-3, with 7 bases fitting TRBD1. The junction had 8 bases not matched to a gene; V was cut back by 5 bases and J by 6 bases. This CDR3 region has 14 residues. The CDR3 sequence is CASSGQAWRDTQYF. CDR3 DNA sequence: TGTGCCAGCAGTGGACAGGCGTGGAGGGATACGCAGTATTTT.

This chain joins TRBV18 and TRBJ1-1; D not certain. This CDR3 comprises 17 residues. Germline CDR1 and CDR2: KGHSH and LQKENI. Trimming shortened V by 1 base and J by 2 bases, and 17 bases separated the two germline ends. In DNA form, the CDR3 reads TGTGCCAGCTCACCACGGTATGGAAGACCCGAAAACACTGAAGCTTTCTTT. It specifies CASSPRYGRPENTEAFF.

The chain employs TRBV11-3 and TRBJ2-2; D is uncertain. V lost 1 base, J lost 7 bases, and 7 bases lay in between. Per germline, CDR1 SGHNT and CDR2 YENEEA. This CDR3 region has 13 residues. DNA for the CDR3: TGTGCCAGCAGCTTAGGAACGGTCGGGGAGCTGTTTTTT. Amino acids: CASSLGTVGELFF.

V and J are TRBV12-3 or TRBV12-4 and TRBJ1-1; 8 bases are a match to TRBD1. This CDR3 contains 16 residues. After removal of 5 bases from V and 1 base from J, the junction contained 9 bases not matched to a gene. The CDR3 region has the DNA TGTGCCAGCAGTGCTCGGACAGGGTGGACGAACACTGAAGCTTTCTTT. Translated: CASSARTGWTNTEAFF.

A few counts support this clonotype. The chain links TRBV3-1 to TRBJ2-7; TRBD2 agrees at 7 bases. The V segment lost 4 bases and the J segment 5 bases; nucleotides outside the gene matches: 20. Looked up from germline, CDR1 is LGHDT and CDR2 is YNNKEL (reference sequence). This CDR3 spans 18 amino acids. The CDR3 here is CASSPQAGGTTPVHEQYF. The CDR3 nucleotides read TGTGCCAGCAGCCCCCAAGCCGGGGGGACTACTCCGGTACACGAGCAGTACTTC.

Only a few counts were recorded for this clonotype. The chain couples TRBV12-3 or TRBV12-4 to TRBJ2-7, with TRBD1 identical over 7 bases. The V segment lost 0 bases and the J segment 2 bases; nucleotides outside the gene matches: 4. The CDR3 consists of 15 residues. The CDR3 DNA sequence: TGTGCCAGCAGTTTAGCGCGGCAGGGGGCCTACGAGCAGTACTTC. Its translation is CASSLARQGAYEQYF.

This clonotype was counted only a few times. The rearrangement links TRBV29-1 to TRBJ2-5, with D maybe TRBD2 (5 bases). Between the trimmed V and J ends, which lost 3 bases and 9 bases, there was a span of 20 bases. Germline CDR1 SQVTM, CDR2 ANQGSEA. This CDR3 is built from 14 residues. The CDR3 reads CSVEGTGGVAPQYF. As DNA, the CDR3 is TGCAGCGTTGAGGGAACTGGCGGTGTAGCGCCCCAGTACTTC.

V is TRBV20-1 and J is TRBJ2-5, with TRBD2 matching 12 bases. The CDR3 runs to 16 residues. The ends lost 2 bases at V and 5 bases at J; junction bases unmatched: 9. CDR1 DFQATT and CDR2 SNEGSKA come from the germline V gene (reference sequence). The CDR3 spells CSARTSSGRAYETQYF. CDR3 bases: TGCAGTGCTAGAACATCTAGCGGGAGGGCCTATGAGACCCAGTACTTC.

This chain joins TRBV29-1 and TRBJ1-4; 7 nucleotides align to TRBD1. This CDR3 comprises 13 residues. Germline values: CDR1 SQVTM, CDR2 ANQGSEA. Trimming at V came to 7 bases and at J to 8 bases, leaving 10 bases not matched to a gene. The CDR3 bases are TGCAGCGCCTCGACAGGGAAGTTAGAAAAACTGTTTTTT. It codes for CSASTGKLEKLFF.

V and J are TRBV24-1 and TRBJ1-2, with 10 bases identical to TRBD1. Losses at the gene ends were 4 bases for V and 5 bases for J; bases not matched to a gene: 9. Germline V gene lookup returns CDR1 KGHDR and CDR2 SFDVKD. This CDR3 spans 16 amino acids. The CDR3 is CATSDSGQGVSYGYTF. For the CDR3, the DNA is TGTGCCACCAGTGACAGCGGACAGGGGGTTAGTTATGGCTACACCTTC.

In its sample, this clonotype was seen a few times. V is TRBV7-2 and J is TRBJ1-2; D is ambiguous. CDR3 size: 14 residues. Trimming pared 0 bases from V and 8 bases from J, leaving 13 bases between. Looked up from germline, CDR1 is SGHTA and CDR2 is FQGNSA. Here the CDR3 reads CASSLAFWVGGYTF. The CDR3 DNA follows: TGTGCCAGCAGCTTAGCTTTCTGGGTGGGAGGCTACACCTTC.

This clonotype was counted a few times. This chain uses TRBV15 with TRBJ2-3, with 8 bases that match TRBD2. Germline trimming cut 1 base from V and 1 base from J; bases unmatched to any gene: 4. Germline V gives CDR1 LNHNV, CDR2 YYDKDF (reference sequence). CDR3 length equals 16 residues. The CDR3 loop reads CATSRGAGVRTDTQYF. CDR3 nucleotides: TGTGCCACCAGCAGAGGAGCGGGGGTGCGCACAGATACGCAGTATTTT.

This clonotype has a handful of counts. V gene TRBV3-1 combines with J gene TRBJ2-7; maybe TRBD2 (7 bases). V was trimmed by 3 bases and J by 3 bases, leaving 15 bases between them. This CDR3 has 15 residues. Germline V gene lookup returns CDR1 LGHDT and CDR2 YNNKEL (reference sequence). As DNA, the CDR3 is TGTGCCAGCAGCCACTGGGGGGGGCTCCACTACGAGCAGTACTTC. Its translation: CASSHWGGLHYEQYF.

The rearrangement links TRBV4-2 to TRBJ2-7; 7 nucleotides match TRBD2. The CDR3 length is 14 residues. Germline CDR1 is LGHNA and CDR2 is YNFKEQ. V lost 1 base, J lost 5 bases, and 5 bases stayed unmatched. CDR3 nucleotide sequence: TGTGCCAGCAGCCAAGGGGGAGGGATTCACGAGCAGTACTTC. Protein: CASSQGGGIHEQYF.

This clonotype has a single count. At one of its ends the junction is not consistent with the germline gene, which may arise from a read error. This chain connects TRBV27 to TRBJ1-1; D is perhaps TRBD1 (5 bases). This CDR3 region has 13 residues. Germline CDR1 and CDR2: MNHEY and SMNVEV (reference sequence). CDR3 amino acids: CASSQRQTYEAVF. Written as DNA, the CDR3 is TGTGCCAGCAGTCAGCGACAGACTTATGAAGCTGTCTTT.